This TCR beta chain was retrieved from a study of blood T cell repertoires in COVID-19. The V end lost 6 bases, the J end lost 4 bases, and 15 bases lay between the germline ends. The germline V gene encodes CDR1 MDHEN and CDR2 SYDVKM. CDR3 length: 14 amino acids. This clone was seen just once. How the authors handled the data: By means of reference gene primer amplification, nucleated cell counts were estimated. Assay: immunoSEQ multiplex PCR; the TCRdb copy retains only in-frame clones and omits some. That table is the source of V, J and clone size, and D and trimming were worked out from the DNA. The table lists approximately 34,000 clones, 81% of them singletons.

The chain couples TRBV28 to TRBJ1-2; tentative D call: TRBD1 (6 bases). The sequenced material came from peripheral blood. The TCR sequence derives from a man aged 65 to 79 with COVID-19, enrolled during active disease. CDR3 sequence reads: CASSLSQGSYGYTF. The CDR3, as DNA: TGTGCCAGCAGCCTCTCACAGGGCTCCTATGGCTACACCTTC.